This T cell receptor (beta chain) stems from a study of T cell responses to AZD1222 COVID-19 vaccine (dated by TCRdb to the early 2020s). General notes on the study: A total of 233 trial participants underwent TCR sequencing, of whom 200 to 220 had received two doses of AZD1222 and about 25 had received two doses of the MenACWY control vaccine. Trial participants were enrolled by age into 18-55, 56-69 and 70-plus year subgroups, with roughly 150, 30 and 60 TCR-sequenced participants respectively.

The intended sense of this specimen's time point label: about 28 days (+/-7) after the second vaccine dose. AZD1222 recipients with second doses at about 4 weeks or about 12 weeks were pooled, because spike-specific TCR depth and breadth did not differ between schedules. The vaccinee samples were drawn from two UK trials, COV001 and COV002, one of which was a single-blind randomized controlled phase 2/3 trial testing AZD1222 (ChAdOx1 nCoV-19) in healthy adults. Trial participant PBMC samples were collected at day 0 and day 28 after the second dose for TCRbeta chain sequencing. The CDR3 regions of human TCRbeta chains were analyzed by immunosequencing. Turning to the authors' computational methods: TCRs in the repertoires were matched against a reference library of SARS-CoV-2-specific TCRs that had been generated with the MIRA antigen-specificity platform. Breadth was defined as the fraction of unique TCRs that were SARS-CoV-2-associated, and depth was defined as the fraction of total T cells that were SARS-CoV-2-associated. Using the MIRA data, every spike-specific TCR was mapped to the spike region that the TCR reacted to and assigned to either a CD4 or a CD8 class. Log10-transformed breadth and depth values were compared by one-way ANOVA with Sidak's multiple comparisons tests. TCRdb limited this immuneACCESS table to in-frame rearrangements with V and J called. A share of clones is missing; checked studies link under half to unresolved V genes, and the rest is unexplained. The DNA gave D and trimming, while V, J and clone size come from that table. In all, the sample holds 150,000 to 200,000 clones, and roughly 88% of those were seen once. Roughly 6.2% of the sample goes to the ten largest clones.

Details on this clone: The specificity of this receptor is unknown. It has no much larger one-base neighbor in the sample; base qualities were not kept.

Via the germline V gene, CDR1 is KGHSH and CDR2 LQKENI. V gives up 1 base and J gives up 4 bases, and the segment between their germline ends measures 7 bases. The CDR3 measures 14 amino acids from cysteine to phenylalanine. The retained sequence is limited to the CDR3, 42 bases, with the frame set at the first base. General findings and caveats noted by the study authors: The whole spike protein was spanned by vaccine-associated CD4 TCRs, and dominant responses were seen in regions 160-218 and 743-854. After two AZD1222 doses, both the breadth and the depth of spike-specific TCRs were significantly higher than at day 0 and than in MenACWY recipients. Conclusions about previously exposed vaccinees are limited, since just a handful of AZD1222 recipients were seropositive for SARS-CoV-2 at baseline. Because no day 14 peak-response samples were available, the repertoires could be characterized only after the peak T cell response. Participants were mostly white British, with more females than males. The authors suggested clonal diversity may have been underestimated. In the small 56-69-year group, the increase in depth fell short of significance, most likely because of low power. Reportedly, almost half of the unique spike-specific TCRs recognized epitopes lying outside the regions that are mutated in the B.1.351 and B.1.1.7 variants.

This TCR derives from an adult who received the AZD1222 COVID-19 vaccine. Recombination joined TRBV18 with TRBJ1-4; tentative D gene TRBD1, with 5 bases matching. Source: peripheral blood, taken 28 days after the second AZD1222 dose. In nucleotide form, the sequence is TGTGCCAGCTCACCACTCCAGGGTAATGAAAAACTGTTTTTT. This encodes CASSPLQGNEKLFF.